A single sample is the source of the 26 T cell receptor beta chains below, sequenced in a study of T-cell memory formation after mild COVID-19. TCRdb called the 5' RACE reads again in MiXCR, with one record for every CDR3 protein. The sample records 300,000 to 350,000 distinct CDR3 sequences, more than 13% being singletons. Sequenced material: PBMCs or a T cell subset sorted from them (not recorded which). The receptors originated from a man in his late teens or twenties who had mild COVID-19 (a few samples of this study predate the infection). Cell type and time point are not known.

The chain employs TRBV9 and TRBJ1-2, with D unresolved. In germline, CDR1 is SGDLS, CDR2 YYNGEE. The CDR3 runs 13 residues. V was cut by 0 bases and J by 5 bases, with 8 bases left in between. CDR3 nucleotide sequence: TGTGCCAGCAGCGTAGAACAGTCGTATGGCTACACCTTC. Translating gives CASSVEQSYGYTF.

CDR3 sequence: CASSARDRSSYNEQFF. The CDR3 DNA follows: TGCGCCAGCAGCGCCCGGGACAGAAGCTCCTACAATGAGCAGTTCTTC. The chain recombines TRBV4-3 with TRBJ2-1, with 7 bases lining up with TRBD1. CDR3 length equals 16 residues. CDR1 and CDR2 (germline): LGHNA, YSLEER. V gave up 5 bases and J gave up 0 bases; unmatched junction bases: 7.

This clonotype was recorded a few times. The chain links TRBV7-8 to TRBJ2-2, with TRBD1 as a possible D gene (5 bases). Trimming left V 2 bases short and J 16 bases short, with 17 bases between. The CDR3 runs 13 residues. Germline V CDR1 and CDR2: SGHVS, FQNEAQ. Here the CDR3 DNA reads TGTGCCAGCAGCTTAAATGGGAAGGGGCCACGGTTTTTT. This sequence encodes CASSLNGKGPRFF.

The chain couples TRBV27 to TRBJ1-5; D not certain. V gave up 7 bases and J gave up 0 bases, with 10 bases separating them. CDR1 MNHEY and CDR2 SMNVEV come from the germline V gene (reference sequence). The CDR3 sequence is 14 residues long. The CDR3 DNA follows: TGTGCCAGCACCGCTATCGGTAGCAATCAGCCCCAGCATTTT. This codes for CASTAIGSNQPQHF.

The table lists this clonotype with a few counts. CDR3 amino acids: CASSSRGSGGLYNEQFF. The DNA of the CDR3 is TGTGCCAGCAGTTCCCGGGGTAGCGGGGGCCTCTACAATGAGCAGTTCTTC. The chain uses TRBV6-2 or TRBV6-3 and TRBJ2-1; 9 bases are shared with TRBD2. V was clipped by 4 bases and J by 3 bases; unmatched bases: 10. This CDR3 has 17 amino acids. Per germline, CDR1 MNHEY and CDR2 SVGEGT.

V usage is TRBV13 and J usage is TRBJ2-1; TRBD1 matches 9 bases. Germline assignment: CDR1 PRHDT and CDR2 FYEKMQ (reference sequence). V lost 5 bases to trimming and J lost 5 bases; unmatched junction nucleotides: 7. The CDR3 is made up of 15 amino acids. The CDR3 sequence is CASSGGQGLNNEQFF. The DNA of the CDR3 is TGTGCCAGCAGCGGGGGACAGGGCCTCAACAATGAGCAGTTCTTC.

This clonotype turned up a few times. V and J are TRBV7-2 and TRBJ2-1; D is undetermined. V lost 5 bases and J 3 bases, leaving 8 bases between the germline ends. This CDR3 is built from 13 residues. In germline, CDR1 is SGHTA, CDR2 FQGNSA. CDR3 sequence (DNA): TGTGCCAGCAGCCCACTTAACTACAATGAGCAGTTCTTC. As protein: CASSPLNYNEQFF.

This clonotype turned up a few times. The chain is built from TRBV29-1 and TRBJ2-3; 10 bases match TRBD2. J gave up 5 bases and V 5 bases, and 10 bases lay outside the gene matches. Looked up from germline, CDR1 is SQVTM and CDR2 is ANQGSEA. The CDR3 extends over 15 amino acids. CDR3 sequence: CSVPSGGAWLDTQYF. CDR3 DNA: TGCAGCGTTCCAAGCGGGGGGGCCTGGTTAGATACGCAGTATTTT.

The chain has TRBV6-5 and TRBJ2-3, with D perhaps TRBD2 (7 bases). V lost 2 bases to trimming and J lost 0 bases, with 18 bases between them. This CDR3 is 18 amino acids long. Germline CDR1 MNHEY, CDR2 SVGAGI. CDR3 nucleotide sequence: TGTGCCAGCAGTTACGGAGGGGGGGCTTCCTCTAGCACAGATACGCAGTATTTT. Amino acid sequence: CASSYGGGASSSTDTQYF.

This sequence joins TRBV4-3 and TRBJ1-2; D is unresolved. V lost 4 bases and J 4 bases, leaving 16 bases between the germline ends. The CDR3 length is 15 residues. Germline CDR1 LGHNA, CDR2 YSLEER. The CDR3 DNA reads TGCGCCAGCAGCCCCAGCCCCCAAAGGAGCTATGGCTACACCTTC. Its protein product is CASSPSPQRSYGYTF.

J is TRBJ2-5 and V is TRBV5-1; possibly TRBD1 for D (6 bases). With 4 bases removed from V and 9 bases from J, the gap between germline ends came to 19 bases. The CDR3 loop spans 14 amino acids. Germline V gene sequence: CDR1 SGHRS, CDR2 YFSETQ. The CDR3 coding sequence is TGCGCCAGCAGCCCTTGGGGTCAGGACAGCGCCCAGTACTTC. It encodes CASSPWGQDSAQYF.

A few counts support this clonotype. J is TRBJ2-5 and V is TRBV28, with 8 nucleotides matching TRBD1. This CDR3 is 14 amino acids long. V gave up 4 bases and J gave up 5 bases; unmatched junction bases: 6. Germline V lookup: CDR1 MDHEN, CDR2 SYDVKM. The CDR3 sequence is CASSWQGARETQYF. As DNA, the CDR3 is TGTGCCAGCAGTTGGCAGGGGGCGCGGGAGACCCAGTACTTC.

Concerning this clonotype itself: A read error is possible here, since a much larger clone lies one base away. The chain uses TRBV5-1 and TRBJ2-7; D is possibly TRBD1 or TRBD2 (5 bases each). Looked up from germline, CDR1 is SGHRS and CDR2 is YFSETQ. CDR3 length: 15 amino acids. The CDR3 coding sequence is TGCGCCATCAGCGGTTACGACAGCCTCTCCTACGAGCAGTACTTC. This encodes CAISGYDSLSYEQYF.

The table lists this clonotype with a few counts. This sequence joins TRBV29-1 and TRBJ1-2; D possibly corresponds to TRBD1 (5 bases). The CDR3 spans 13 residues. Germline-derived CDR1 and CDR2 are SQVTM and ANQGSEA. Trimming removed 4 bases at V and 0 bases at J, with 9 bases between. CDR3 amino acids: CSVGDDANYGYTF. The CDR3 bases are TGCAGCGTTGGGGACGATGCTAACTATGGCTACACCTTC.

This clonotype appeared a few times. V gene TRBV11-2 combines with J gene TRBJ2-7, with TRBD1 matching over 7 bases. The V gene's germline CDR1 is SGHAT and CDR2 FQNNGV. Trimming cost V 5 bases and J 4 bases; bases outside gene matches: 8. The CDR3 totals 14 residues. The CDR3 DNA reads as TGTGCCAGCAGCCCACGGGACAGCATTTACGAGCAGTACGTC. Its protein is CASSPRDSIYEQYV.

This clonotype was observed a handful of times. The V call is TRBV7-7, the J call TRBJ2-7; 12 nucleotides agree with TRBD2. CDR1 is SSHAT, CDR2 FNYEAQ, per germline (reference sequence). The CDR3 totals 17 residues. CDR3 region: CASSLTSGGILSYEQYV. CDR3 nucleotide sequence: TGTGCTAGCAGCTTGACTAGCGGGGGCATTCTCTCCTACGAGCAGTACGTC.

The chain employs TRBV20-1 and TRBJ1-5; D possibly corresponds to TRBD1 (6 bases). V lost 3 bases to trimming and J lost 0 bases, with 9 bases between them. CDR1 is DFQATT, CDR2 SNEGSKA, per germline (reference sequence). There are 14 residues in the CDR3. CDR3 amino acids: CSARAGDSNQPQHF. Here the CDR3 DNA reads TGCAGTGCTAGGGCAGGGGATAGCAATCAGCCCCAGCATTTT.

Only a few counts were recorded for this clonotype. J is TRBJ2-2 and V is TRBV5-4; 8 nucleotides align to TRBD2. The CDR3 is 15 amino acids. Germline V lookup: CDR1 SGHNT, CDR2 YYREEE (reference sequence). The ends lost 4 bases at V and 5 bases at J; junction bases unmatched: 7. This CDR3 is CASSPTGGRTGELFF. CDR3 sequence (DNA): TGTGCCAGCAGCCCCACGGGGGGGCGAACCGGGGAGCTGTTTTTT.

This rearrangement joins TRBV7-9 to TRBJ1-6, with no clear D. CDR1 is SEHNR, CDR2 FQNEAQ, per germline (reference sequence). There are 12 residues in the CDR3. V was cut by 5 bases and J by 7 bases, with 6 bases left in between. CDR3 DNA sequence: TGTGCCAGCAGCGGGGTCAATTCACCCCTCCACTTT. Its protein product is CASSGVNSPLHF.

This chain uses TRBV2 with TRBJ1-2; perhaps TRBD1 as D (5 bases). The CDR3 contains 13 residues. V was trimmed by 10 bases and J by 7 bases, leaving 19 bases between them. From germline, CDR1 is SNHLY and CDR2 FYNNEI. CDR3 loop: CATESQGMSGYTF. CDR3 nucleotides: TGTGCCACGGAATCGCAGGGTATGAGTGGCTACACCTTC.

There are many counts of this clonotype. The rearrangement links TRBV3-1 to TRBJ2-1; unclear D gene. Germline CDR1 is LGHDT and CDR2 is YNNKEL (reference sequence). V lost 8 bases and J 5 bases, leaving 16 bases between the germline ends. This CDR3 has 14 amino acids. In DNA form, the CDR3 reads TGTGCCAGCCAACCATCATCCAACGACAATGAGCAGTTCTTC. Translated, it gives CASQPSSNDNEQFF.

The CDR3 loop is CASSVQGASNQPQHF. CDR3 DNA sequence: TGTGCCAGCAGCGTACAGGGAGCTAGCAATCAGCCCCAGCATTTT. The chain has TRBV9 and TRBJ1-5; D might be TRBD1 (5 bases). Germline V CDR1 and CDR2: SGDLS, YYNGEE. V was pared by 1 base and J by 0 bases, with 8 bases between. This CDR3 has 15 amino acids.

This clonotype has just a few counts. The V gene is TRBV27, the J gene TRBJ2-3; D gene uncertain. V was shortened by 3 bases and J by 3 bases, with 10 bases between the two germline ends. Germline CDR1 and CDR2: MNHEY and SMNVEV (reference sequence). The CDR3 is made up of 14 amino acids. CDR3 in amino acids: CASSLYSITDTQYF. DNA for the CDR3: TGTGCCAGCAGTTTGTACTCAATAACAGATACGCAGTATTTT.

This clonotype was detected only a few times. The chain employs TRBV15 and TRBJ2-7; 9 positions agree with TRBD1. Trimming cost V 1 base and J 1 base; bases outside gene matches: 5. Germline-derived CDR1 and CDR2 are LNHNV and YYDKDF (reference sequence). The CDR3 is made up of 16 amino acids. CDR3: CATSRGTGGESYEQYF. The CDR3 nucleotides read TGTGCCACCAGCAGAGGAACAGGGGGCGAATCCTACGAGCAGTACTTC.

This clonotype was seen a handful of times. V is TRBV3-1 and J is TRBJ2-3; 15 positions match TRBD2. Germline V gives CDR1 LGHDT, CDR2 YNNKEL (reference sequence). CDR3 size: 17 residues. Trimming removed 4 bases from V and 1 base from J; junction bases left unmatched: 3. CDR3 in amino acids: CASSPGLAGGRTDTQYF. The CDR3 DNA sequence: TGTGCCAGCAGCCCCGGACTAGCGGGGGGGCGCACAGATACGCAGTATTTT.

This chain links TRBV7-2 with TRBJ1-5; TRBD1 matches at 10 bases. There are 15 residues in the CDR3. Germline CDR1 is SGHTA and CDR2 is FQGNSA. With 5 bases clipped from V and 5 bases from J, the junction kept 6 bases outside the gene matches. The chain's CDR3 is CASSKTGGRDQPQHF. Written as DNA, the CDR3 is TGTGCCAGCAGCAAGACAGGGGGCAGGGATCAGCCCCAGCATTTT.